This TCR beta chain was obtained from a study of blood T cell repertoires in COVID-19. Study as a whole: Sample material is recorded as cDNA or gDNA derived from T cells, B-cell-depleted T cells, or PBMCs.

Source study methods: Cell counts per sample came from amplifying reference gene primers. Some clones are missing from TCRdb's copy, which holds only in-frame ones; the method was immunoSEQ multiplex PCR. V, J and clone size are those of that table, while D and trimming were read from the DNA. The sample has 160,000 or so clones; over 70% are singletons. The CDR3 runs 14 residues. Germline values: CDR1 SGHRS, CDR2 YFSETQ. The V gene lost 4 bases and the J gene lost 0 bases, with 9 bases spanning the gap. The TCR comes from a woman aged 40 to 50 with acute COVID-19. This chain connects TRBV5-1 to TRBJ2-3; TRBD2 is a possible D gene (5 bases). Sequences were obtained from PBMCs or T cells enriched from blood (not recorded which). The CDR3 DNA follows: TGCGCCAGCAGCCCTAGCTCTAGCACAGATACGCAGTATTTT. Translated: CASSPSSSTDTQYF.